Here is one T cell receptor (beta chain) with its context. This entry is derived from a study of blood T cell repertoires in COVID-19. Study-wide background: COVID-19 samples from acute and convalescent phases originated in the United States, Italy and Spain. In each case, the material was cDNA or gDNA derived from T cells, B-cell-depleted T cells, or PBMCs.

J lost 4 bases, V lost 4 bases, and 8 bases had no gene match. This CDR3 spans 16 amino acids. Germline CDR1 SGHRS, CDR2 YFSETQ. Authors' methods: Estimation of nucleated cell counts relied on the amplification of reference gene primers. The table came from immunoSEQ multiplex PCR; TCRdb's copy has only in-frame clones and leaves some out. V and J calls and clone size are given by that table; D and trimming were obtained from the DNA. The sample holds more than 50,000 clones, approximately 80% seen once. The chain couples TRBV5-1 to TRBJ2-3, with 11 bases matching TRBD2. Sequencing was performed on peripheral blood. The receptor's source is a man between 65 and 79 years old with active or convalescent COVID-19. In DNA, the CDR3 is TGCGCCAGCAGCCGGGAGCTAGCGGGGGGAGCAGATACGCAGTATTTT. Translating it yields CASSRELAGGADTQYF.